Each of the 19 T cell receptor beta chains below was sequenced from the same sample in a study of blood T cell repertoires in COVID-19. The protocol was immunoSEQ multiplex PCR, while the TCRdb copy is restricted to in-frame clones and leaves out a portion. Among about 300,000 clones, 80% to 90% were seen once, and the ten largest hold 6.3%. Sequenced sample: peripheral blood. These receptors all come from a woman aged 50 to 60 with COVID-19, enrolled during active disease.

The chain employs TRBV30 and TRBJ1-3, with TRBD1 as a possible D gene (5 bases). This CDR3 spans 15 amino acids. Deletions cut 2 bases from V and 0 bases from J, with 11 bases between. The germline V gene encodes CDR1 GTSNPN and CDR2 SVGIG (reference sequence). The CDR3 nucleotides read TGTGCCTGGAGTAGGAGGGGCCTCTCTGGAAACACCATATATTTT. It codes for CAWSRRGLSGNTIYF.

CDR3 coding DNA: TGCAGCATCCCCGCTAAGGGACTAGCGGGAGTTCCCTCCTACGAGCAGTACTTC. Its protein is CSIPAKGLAGVPSYEQYF. The genes are TRBV29-1 and TRBJ2-7; 14 bases match TRBD2. J lost 0 bases, V lost 8 bases, and 15 bases had no gene match. The CDR3 totals 18 residues. Germline V CDR1 and CDR2: SQVTM, ANQGSEA.

The chain is built from TRBV19 and TRBJ1-6; D may be TRBD1 (5 bases). Germline lookup yields CDR1 LNHDA and CDR2 SQIVND (reference sequence). The CDR3 covers 15 residues. Trimming left V 5 bases short and J 6 bases short, with 14 bases between. Written as DNA, the CDR3 is TGTGCCAGTAGTCCGACAGAGATCCCTAATTCACCCCTCCACTTT. This encodes CASSPTEIPNSPLHF.

The V and J genes are TRBV4-2 and TRBJ1-5; D unclear. V shed 4 bases and J shed 6 bases, with 16 bases lying between them. Germline lookup yields CDR1 LGHNA and CDR2 YNFKEQ. CDR3 length equals 15 residues. The CDR3 spells CASSPRWEGVQPQHF. For the CDR3, the DNA is TGTGCCAGCAGCCCAAGATGGGAGGGAGTTCAGCCCCAGCATTTT.

The V call is TRBV7-2, the J call TRBJ2-1; 7 nucleotides align to TRBD2. CDR3 length: 14 amino acids. With 7 bases clipped from V and 5 bases from J, the junction kept 8 bases outside the gene matches. CDR1 SGHTA and CDR2 FQGNSA come from the germline V gene. The CDR3 bases are TGTGCCAGCATGCCTTGGGGGGGAAACAATGAGCAGTTCTTC. It specifies CASMPWGGNNEQFF.

The chain links TRBV11-3 to TRBJ1-1; weak D call: TRBD1 (5 bases). V was trimmed by 4 bases and J by 1 base, leaving 7 bases between them. The CDR3 has 13 residues. Germline values: CDR1 SGHNT, CDR2 YENEEA. The CDR3 DNA reads as TGTGCCAGCAGCTGGGGCGAGAACACTGAAGCTTTCTTT. This gives the protein CASSWGENTEAFF.

This clone was seen once. V usage is TRBV5-1 and J usage is TRBJ2-7; 9 nucleotides line up with TRBD2. Germline CDR1 and CDR2: SGHRS and YFSETQ. Germline trimming cut 3 bases from V and 3 bases from J; bases unmatched to any gene: 13. This CDR3 contains 17 residues. The CDR3 DNA sequence: TGCGCCAGCAGCTCTACTTACCGGGCTAGCGGGAACTACGAGCAGTACTTC. It codes for CASSSTYRASGNYEQYF.

The chain has TRBV4-3 and TRBJ2-1; 10 bases are shared with TRBD2. Per germline, CDR1 LGHNA and CDR2 YSLEER. The CDR3 is made up of 15 amino acids. V lost 0 bases and J lost 12; bases outside the gene matches: 8. CDR3 residues: CASSQDLLAGVPQFF. The CDR3 nucleotides read TGCGCCAGCAGCCAAGATCTCCTAGCGGGAGTACCGCAGTTCTTC.

This rearrangement joins TRBV14 to TRBJ1-6; 8 nucleotides align to TRBD1. The trim removed 4 bases at V and 8 bases at J, leaving 7 bases unmatched. Germline CDR1 is SGHDN and CDR2 is FVKESK. This CDR3 comprises 15 residues. DNA for the CDR3: TGTGCCAGCAGCCTCCGGACAGGGTCCTATTCACCCCTCCACTTT. Protein product: CASSLRTGSYSPLHF.

This clone was seen more than once but under ten times. The rearrangement links TRBV2 to TRBJ1-2; D is perhaps TRBD1 (6 bases). This CDR3 comprises 15 residues. Germline V gene data show CDR1 as SNHLY and CDR2 as FYNNEI. Trimming stripped 3 bases from V and 4 bases from J, with 15 bases between. The DNA of the CDR3 is TGTGCCAGCAGTGATTCTTTAGGGGGTCTCTATGGCTACACCTTC. This gives the protein CASSDSLGGLYGYTF.

Note on this clone: Without the conserved terminal phenylalanine or tryptophan, this CDR3 likely stems from a read error. Because the CDR3's place on the DNA is in doubt, the DNA is left out and the CDR3 is given as listed by TCRdb. The V gene is TRBV5-1, the J gene TRBJ1-1; no DNA check was done on the table's D call, TRBD1. The CDR3 has 14 amino acids, counting both end residues. Germline-derived CDR1 and CDR2 are SGHRS and YFSETQ. CDR3 sequence reads: CASSFSVEGAARAV.

The chain combines TRBV7-2 with TRBJ1-1; D remains unclear. Trimming pared 1 base from V and 4 bases from J, leaving 10 bases between. Germline-derived CDR1 and CDR2 are SGHTA and FQGNSA. The CDR3 sequence is 14 residues long. The chain's CDR3 is CASSLGGPVTEAFF. The CDR3 DNA reads as TGTGCCAGCAGCTTAGGAGGGCCCGTCACTGAAGCTTTCTTT.

This clone appeared a few times. The V call is TRBV29-1, the J call TRBJ1-2; no clear D. Trimming pared 5 bases from V and 8 bases from J, leaving 6 bases between. The germline V gene encodes CDR1 SQVTM and CDR2 ANQGSEA. The CDR3 covers 9 residues. The CDR3 DNA reads TGCAGCGTTTCGGGGGGCTACACCTTC. Translation gives CSVSGGYTF.

The rearrangement uses TRBV6-4 and TRBJ1-2, with 8 bases fitting TRBD1. J lost 6 bases, V lost 0 bases, and 3 bases had no gene match. CDR1 is MRHNA, CDR2 SNTAGT, per germline. The CDR3 has 14 amino acids. CDR3 region: CASSDSQGANGYTF. CDR3 coding DNA: TGTGCCAGCAGTGACTCCCAGGGGGCGAATGGCTACACCTTC.

The V call is TRBV10-3, the J call TRBJ1-2; TRBD1 matches at 8 bases. Germline V gene lookup returns CDR1 ENHRY and CDR2 SYGVKD. Trimming cost V 6 bases and J 5 bases; bases outside gene matches: 5. This CDR3 is 13 amino acids long. The CDR3 sequence: CAIRQGEWYGYTF. CDR3 coding DNA: TGTGCCATCAGACAGGGGGAGTGGTATGGCTACACCTTC.

The gene calls are TRBV7-3 and TRBJ2-2; TRBD2 aligns across 7 bases. Unmatched junction bases numbered 8, after V lost 6 bases and J lost 4 bases. Germline V gene lookup returns CDR1 SGHTA and CDR2 FQGTGA. This CDR3 region has 15 residues. CDR3 DNA sequence: TGTGCCAGCAGTCGCGGGGGACCGGGCACCGGGGAGCTGTTTTTT. Protein sequence: CASSRGGPGTGELFF.

The chain has TRBV20-1 and TRBJ2-7; no clear D gene. V was clipped by 1 base and J by 4 bases, with 5 bases between them. In germline, CDR1 is DFQATT, CDR2 SNEGSKA (reference sequence). CDR3 length equals 11 residues. CDR3 bases: TGCAGTGCTAGAGCCCTATACGAGCAGTACTTC. This translates into CSARALYEQYF.

J is TRBJ1-4 and V is TRBV4-1, with 10 bases fitting TRBD1. Germline trimming cut 4 bases from V and 10 bases from J; bases unmatched to any gene: 12. CDR1 is MGHRA and CDR2 is YSYEKL in the germline V gene. This CDR3 spans 16 amino acids. The CDR3 is CASSRLVGQGGGKLFF. CDR3 bases: TGCGCCAGCAGCCGACTCGTTGGACAGGGGGGAGGAAAACTGTTTTTT.

There are a few counts of this clone. This chain joins TRBV19 and TRBJ1-2; 9 bases line up with TRBD1. Germline CDR1 is LNHDA and CDR2 is SQIVND (reference sequence). J was trimmed by 5 bases and V by 6 bases; bases with no gene match: 10. The CDR3 runs 15 residues. The CDR3 region has the DNA TGTGCCAGTAGAACTACAGGGGGCGCGACGTATGGCTACACCTTC. Translation gives CASRTTGGATYGYTF.